The sequence of this T cell receptor (beta chain) was determined in a study of blood T cell repertoires in COVID-19. The ends lost 1 base at V and 2 bases at J; junction bases unmatched: 3. The CDR3 consists of 16 residues. Germline V gives CDR1 SGHDN, CDR2 FVKESK. The method was immunoSEQ multiplex PCR; TCRdb's version includes in-frame clones alone and lacks a portion of them. Of more than 60,000 clones in the sample, around nine tenths were seen once. This clonotype originated in a human donor in a cohort sampled during active COVID-19. Sequences were obtained from peripheral blood. The chain is built from TRBV14 and TRBJ2-3, with 10 bases aligning to TRBD2. The DNA for the CDR3 is TGTGCCAGCAGCCAAGGGACTAGCGGTACCACAGATACGCAGTATTTT. Protein sequence: CASSQGTSGTTDTQYF.